This T cell receptor beta chain was captured by sequencing in a study of T cell responses to AZD1222 COVID-19 vaccine. Study-wide results and limits: Just a handful of AZD1222 recipients tested seropositive at baseline. Females outnumbered males among donors, who were mostly white British; clonal diversity was possibly underestimated. Two AZD1222 administrations were followed by greater Spike-specific TCR breadth and depth. It was only after the peak T cell response that any repertoires were sampled.

Here immunoSEQ multiplex PCR was the method, and the copy in TCRdb shows in-frame clones only, minus some. The sample has roughly 140,000 clones, approximately 88% seen once. A word on this clone: The antigen remains undetermined.

Deletions cut 0 bases from V and 7 bases from J, with 8 bases between. The CDR3 runs to 13 residues. Germline CDR1 is SGHTS and CDR2 is YDEGEE. The clonotype comes from an adult in good health. The chain recombines TRBV5-8 with TRBJ1-3; D is unclear. The sequencing used peripheral blood, collected on day 0 of MenACWY control vaccination. The CDR3 DNA reads as TGTGCCAGCAGCTTGGGCAGGACTAACACCATATATTTT. Its protein product is CASSLGRTNTIYF.